The 26 T cell receptor beta chains below were found in one sample sequenced in a study of Graves' ophthalmopathy and Graves' hyperthyroidism. Researchers took RNA transcripts and amplified TCR beta CDR3 regions from them. A first-round RT-PCR used HTBI primers, followed by a second-round multiplex PCR. TCRdb re-analysed the multiplex PCR reads in MiXCR, keeping a single row per CDR3 protein. The sample carries 400,000 or so distinct CDR3 sequences, roughly 14% recorded once. Material for sequencing was peripheral blood. The receptors were gathered from a woman aged 18-35 years with stable Graves' hyperthyroidism.

In its sample, this clonotype was seen many times. The gene calls are TRBV20-1 and TRBJ1-1; no firm D call. Germline CDR1 reads DFQATT; CDR2 reads SNEGSKA (reference sequence). The CDR3 is 13 amino acids. V was pared by 6 bases and J by 0 bases, with 11 bases between. The CDR3 DNA reads TGCAGTGCCGATGGACGGATGAACACTGAAGCTTTCTTT. This translates into CSADGRMNTEAFF.

The chain has TRBV25-1 and TRBJ2-7; D remains ambiguous. From germline, CDR1 is MGHDK and CDR2 SYGVNS. This CDR3 is 13 amino acids long. Trimming pared 1 base from V and 3 bases from J, leaving 7 bases between. CDR3 sequence: CASSESVHYEQYF. The CDR3 DNA sequence: TGTGCCAGCAGTGAATCGGTCCACTACGAGCAGTACTTC.

Ten or more counts support this clonotype. The chain links TRBV29-1 to TRBJ2-2; D possibly corresponds to TRBD2 (6 bases). Germline CDR1 and CDR2: SQVTM and ANQGSEA. V shed 6 bases and J shed 1 base, with 9 bases lying between them. The CDR3 covers 13 residues. Here the CDR3 reads CSVRDLNTGELFF. CDR3 DNA sequence: TGCAGCGTCAGGGACTTGAACACCGGGGAGCTGTTTTTT.

The chain recombines TRBV24-1 with TRBJ1-1; tentatively, D is TRBD1 (6 bases). V lost 5 bases and J 1 base, leaving 19 bases between the germline ends. This CDR3 has 17 amino acids. CDR1 is KGHDR and CDR2 is SFDVKD in the germline V gene. Here the CDR3 DNA reads TGTGCCACCAGTGCTCTGGGACACAGGAAATGGAACACTGAAGCTTTCTTT. It translates to CATSALGHRKWNTEAFF.

This clonotype has a count of ten or more. This chain joins TRBV19 and TRBJ1-2; D possibly corresponds to TRBD1 (6 bases). Trimming cost V 1 base and J 6 bases, with 15 bases left between them. CDR3 size: 15 residues. CDR1 is LNHDA and CDR2 is SQIVND in the germline V gene (reference sequence). The CDR3 loop reads CASSIAQGSRNGYTF. CDR3 DNA: TGTGCCAGTAGTATAGCACAGGGAAGTAGGAATGGCTACACCTTC.

Many counts were recorded for this clonotype. This may arise from a read error, as a much more abundant clone is one base away. This chain links TRBV6-5 with TRBJ2-5; D uncertain. V was clipped by 5 bases and J by 1 base, with 14 bases between them. This CDR3 region has 15 residues. Germline loops: CDR1 MNHEY, CDR2 SVGAGI. This chain's CDR3 is CASSHAQQVQETQYF. CDR3 coding DNA: TGTGCCAGCAGTCACGCCCAGCAGGTCCAAGAGACCCAGTACTTC.

This clonotype was observed many times. The chain employs TRBV10-3 and TRBJ2-2; possibly TRBD2 for D (6 bases). The length of the CDR3 is 15 residues. The germline gives CDR1 ENHRY, CDR2 SYGVKD. Trimming took off 10 bases at V and 0 bases at J, with 15 bases between the two ends. The CDR3 loop is CATTRGGANTGELFF. The CDR3 bases are TGTGCCACTACTAGGGGAGGTGCGAACACCGGGGAGCTGTTTTTT.

The chain carries TRBV18 and TRBJ2-7; the D gene is possibly TRBD1 (6 bases). CDR1 is KGHSH and CDR2 is LQKENI in the germline V gene. This CDR3 contains 16 residues. The germline V and J ends were trimmed by 4 bases and 0 bases, with 16 bases remaining between them. CDR3 in amino acids: CASSRNPGTFSYEQYF. The CDR3 DNA sequence: TGTGCCAGCTCACGGAACCCCGGGACATTCTCCTACGAGCAGTACTTC.

This clonotype occurred many times. The gene calls are TRBV24-1 and TRBJ2-5; a possible D gene is TRBD1 (6 bases). Trimming cost V 7 bases and J 1 base, with 9 bases left between them. Germline loops: CDR1 KGHDR, CDR2 SFDVKD. The CDR3 has 13 residues. The CDR3 region is CATRDSAQETQYF. In DNA, the CDR3 is TGTGCCACCAGGGACAGCGCCCAAGAGACCCAGTACTTC.

The chain carries TRBV30 and TRBJ1-2, with D perhaps matching TRBD1 (6 bases). This CDR3 contains 12 residues. The germline V gene has CDR1 GTSNPN and CDR2 SVGIG (reference sequence). The V end lost 4 bases, the J end lost 2 bases, and 8 bases lay between the germline ends. CDR3 sequence: CAWIDRNYGYTF. DNA of the CDR3: TGTGCCTGGATCGACAGGAACTATGGCTACACCTTC. Variable domain in full (rest from reference TRBV30 and TRBJ1-2): SQTIHQWPATLVQPVGSPLSLECTVEGTSNPNLYWYRQAAGRGLQLLFYSVGIGQISSEVPQNLSASRPQDRQFILSSKKLLLSDSGFYLCAWIDRNYGYTFGSGTRLTVV.

This clonotype was counted only a few times. The gene calls are TRBV6-2 or TRBV6-3 and TRBJ2-5; D may correspond to TRBD1 or TRBD2 (6 bases each). Germline values: CDR1 MNHEY, CDR2 SVGEGT. Trimming took off 6 bases at V and 4 bases at J, with 15 bases between the two ends. CDR3 length equals 14 residues. This CDR3 reads CASSKQGLGETQYF. The CDR3 nucleotides are TGTGCCAGCAGCAAACAGGGACTCGGAGAGACCCAGTACTTC.

The chain is built from TRBV7-9 and TRBJ1-1; D may be TRBD1 (6 bases). V was cut by 3 bases and J by 8 bases, with 16 bases left in between. The germline V gene encodes CDR1 SEHNR and CDR2 FQNEAQ (reference sequence). This CDR3 comprises 14 residues. Here the CDR3 reads CASSFSSGAQEAFF. CDR3 DNA sequence: TGTGCCAGCAGCTTCAGCTCGGGGGCTCAGGAAGCTTTCTTT.

This clonotype was seen just once. The junction departs from germline at one end; a sequencing error may be responsible. The chain is built from TRBV11-2 and TRBJ1-2; D gene ambiguous. Germline CDR1 reads SGHAT; CDR2 reads FQNNGV. The CDR3 sequence is 15 residues long. The CDR3 loop is CASSLDLRQGYGCTF. CDR3 DNA sequence: TGTGCCAGCAGCTTAGACTTGAGACAAGGCTATGGCTGCACCTTC.

In its sample, this clonotype was seen many times. The V and J genes are TRBV6-1 and TRBJ1-2; a possible D gene is TRBD1 (5 bases). Trimming removed 10 bases at V and 6 bases at J, with 12 bases between. In germline, CDR1 is MNHNS, CDR2 SASEGT. The CDR3 runs 11 residues. CDR3: CATAGGNGYTF. The CDR3 bases are TGTGCCACCGCCGGGGGGAATGGCTACACCTTC.

This clonotype has only a few counts. V usage is TRBV28 and J usage is TRBJ2-1; no definite D call. This CDR3 is built from 13 residues. With 7 bases removed from V and 8 bases from J, the gap between germline ends came to 15 bases. The germline V gene encodes CDR1 MDHEN and CDR2 SYDVKM. CDR3 loop: CASKVPGVDEQFF. The CDR3 bases are TGTGCCAGCAAGGTACCTGGTGTCGATGAGCAGTTCTTC.

In its sample, this clonotype was seen many times. This chain links TRBV27 with TRBJ2-5, with a possible D match to TRBD2 (5 bases). The CDR3 has 18 residues. The germline V and J ends were trimmed by 5 bases and 4 bases, with 26 bases remaining between them. Germline V gene sequence: CDR1 MNHEY, CDR2 SMNVEV (reference sequence). CDR3 coding DNA: TGTGCCAGCAGTCCCATTGGAGTTGGGGAAGGAGGAGTAGAGACCCAGTACTTC. As protein: CASSPIGVGEGGVETQYF.

At least ten counts were recorded for this clonotype. J is TRBJ2-7 and V is TRBV27; TRBD2 might be the D (7 bases). From germline, CDR1 is MNHEY and CDR2 SMNVEV (reference sequence). Trimming pared 6 bases from V and 0 bases from J, leaving 12 bases between. The CDR3 loop spans 14 amino acids. CDR3 sequence (DNA): TGTGCCAGCAGAGGCGCGGGGGCCTCCTACGAGCAGTACTTC. Translated: CASRGAGASYEQYF.

This clonotype came up many times. The chain employs TRBV2 and TRBJ1-2, with 7 bases aligning to TRBD1. The CDR3 has 14 residues. Germline lookup yields CDR1 SNHLY and CDR2 FYNNEI. After removal of 5 bases from V and 4 bases from J, the junction contained 7 bases not matched to a gene. The DNA for the CDR3 is TGTGCCAGCAGTTCAAGACAGGGCATCTATGGCTACACCTTC. Residues: CASSSRQGIYGYTF.

This clonotype was observed many times. The chain uses TRBV12-3 or TRBV12-4 and TRBJ2-7; either TRBD1 or TRBD2 may fit D (6 bases each). Trimming pared 0 bases from V and 4 bases from J, leaving 13 bases between. The CDR3 runs to 15 residues. This CDR3 reads CASSLAGGQAYEQYF. The CDR3 region has the DNA TGTGCCAGCAGTTTAGCAGGGGGGCAGGCATACGAGCAGTACTTC.

Ten or more counts support this clonotype. This chain connects TRBV6-2 or TRBV6-3 to TRBJ2-2; the match to TRBD2 covers 8 bases. The CDR3 spans 13 residues. Germline V lookup: CDR1 MNHEY, CDR2 SVGEGT. Unmatched junction bases numbered 5, after V lost 10 bases and J lost 4 bases. The CDR3 sequence is CATRGGITGELFF. The CDR3, as DNA: TGTGCCACCCGGGGGGGGATCACCGGGGAGCTGTTTTTT.

V is TRBV6-4 and J is TRBJ1-6, with a weak D call TRBD1 (5 bases). Trimming took 5 bases from V and 9 from J, leaving 17 bases between them. The germline V gene has CDR1 MRHNA and CDR2 SNTAGT. The CDR3 sequence is 15 residues long. CDR3 nucleotide sequence: TGTGCCAGCAGTTTCTCGAGCGGGGGTGTTTCACCCCTCCACTTT. As protein: CASSFSSGGVSPLHF.

The table lists this clonotype with a few counts. The V call is TRBV12-3 or TRBV12-4, the J call TRBJ2-7; 8 nucleotides agree with TRBD1. CDR3 length: 16 amino acids. With V trimmed by 6 bases and J by 2 bases, 12 bases remained unmatched. CDR3 region: CASSQDRGRRTYEQYF. The CDR3 nucleotides read TGTGCCAGCAGCCAAGACAGGGGTCGGCGAACCTACGAGCAGTACTTC.

This clonotype came up many times. The CDR3: CASSVGDSTGELFF. Here the CDR3 DNA reads TGCGCCAGCAGCGTTGGAGACTCCACCGGGGAGCTGTTTTTT. The V and J genes are TRBV5-1 and TRBJ2-2; D unclear. V lost 4 bases, J lost 4 bases, and 11 bases lay in between. The length of the CDR3 is 14 residues. Germline V gene data show CDR1 as SGHRS and CDR2 as YFSETQ.

This clonotype was seen many times. CDR3 sequence: CASSMGPGVNTEAFF. Here the CDR3 DNA reads TGTGCCAGCAGCATGGGGCCAGGGGTGAACACTGAAGCTTTCTTT. The rearrangement links TRBV12-3 or TRBV12-4 to TRBJ1-1, with D possibly being TRBD1 (6 bases). The CDR3 contains 15 residues. V was shortened by 6 bases and J by 0 bases, with 14 bases between the two germline ends.

This clonotype appeared many times. V usage is TRBV6-1 and J usage is TRBJ1-5; D call uncertain. The CDR3 runs to 15 residues. Germline V gives CDR1 MNHNS, CDR2 SASEGT. V was cut by 6 bases and J by 2 bases, with 14 bases left in between. The CDR3 protein is CASSVGLFGNQPQHF. CDR3 nucleotide sequence: TGTGCCAGCAGCGTCGGGTTGTTTGGCAATCAGCCCCAGCATTTT.

This clonotype was recorded at least ten times. This chain links TRBV12-3 or TRBV12-4 with TRBJ1-1; 7 bases fit TRBD1. The CDR3 runs 16 residues. Trimming cost V 6 bases and J 0 bases; bases outside gene matches: 10. The CDR3 DNA is TGTGCCAGCAGAACAGGGGCGCCCCCTTTGAACACTGAAGCTTTCTTT. It encodes CASRTGAPPLNTEAFF.